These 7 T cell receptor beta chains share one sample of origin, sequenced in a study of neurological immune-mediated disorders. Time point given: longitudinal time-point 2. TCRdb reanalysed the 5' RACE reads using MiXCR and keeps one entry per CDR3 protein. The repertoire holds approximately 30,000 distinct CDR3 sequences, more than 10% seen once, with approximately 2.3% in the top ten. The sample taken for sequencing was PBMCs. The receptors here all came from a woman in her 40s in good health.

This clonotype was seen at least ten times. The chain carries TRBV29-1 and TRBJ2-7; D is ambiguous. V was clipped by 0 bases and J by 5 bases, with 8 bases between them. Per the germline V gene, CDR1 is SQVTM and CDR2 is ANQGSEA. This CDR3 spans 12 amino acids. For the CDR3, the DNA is TGCAGCGTTGAAGAGGGTGGCCACGAGCAGTACTTC. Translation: CSVEEGGHEQYF.

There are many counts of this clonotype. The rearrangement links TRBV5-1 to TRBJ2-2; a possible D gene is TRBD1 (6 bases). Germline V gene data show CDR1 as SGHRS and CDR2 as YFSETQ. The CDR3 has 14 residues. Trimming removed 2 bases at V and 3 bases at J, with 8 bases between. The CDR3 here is CASSLQGDTGELFF. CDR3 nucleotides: TGCGCCAGCAGCTTACAGGGTGACACCGGGGAGCTGTTTTTT.

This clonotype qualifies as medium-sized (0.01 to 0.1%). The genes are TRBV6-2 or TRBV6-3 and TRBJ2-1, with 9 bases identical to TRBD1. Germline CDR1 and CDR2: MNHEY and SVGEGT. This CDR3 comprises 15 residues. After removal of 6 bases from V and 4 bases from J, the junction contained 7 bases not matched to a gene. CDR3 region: CASRTGQGLYNEQFF. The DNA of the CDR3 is TGTGCCAGCAGGACGGGACAGGGCCTGTACAATGAGCAGTTCTTC.

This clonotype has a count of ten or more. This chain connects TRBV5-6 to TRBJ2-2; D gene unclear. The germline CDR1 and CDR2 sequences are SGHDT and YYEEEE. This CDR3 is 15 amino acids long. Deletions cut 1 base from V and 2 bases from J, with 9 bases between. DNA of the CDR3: TGTGCCAGCAGCTTGAGACTTATAAACACCGGGGAGCTGTTTTTT. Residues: CASSLRLINTGELFF.

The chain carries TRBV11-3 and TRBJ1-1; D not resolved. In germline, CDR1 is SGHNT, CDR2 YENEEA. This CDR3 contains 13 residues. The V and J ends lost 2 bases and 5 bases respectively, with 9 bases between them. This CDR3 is CASSLSIRTEAFF. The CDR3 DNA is TGTGCCAGCAGCTTAAGTATTCGGACTGAAGCTTTCTTT.

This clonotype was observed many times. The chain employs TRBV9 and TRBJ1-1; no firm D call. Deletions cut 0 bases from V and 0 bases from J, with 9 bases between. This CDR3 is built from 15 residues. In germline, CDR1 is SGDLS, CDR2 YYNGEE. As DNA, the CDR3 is TGTGCCAGCAGCGTAGGAATAGAAATGAACACTGAAGCTTTCTTT. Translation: CASSVGIEMNTEAFF.

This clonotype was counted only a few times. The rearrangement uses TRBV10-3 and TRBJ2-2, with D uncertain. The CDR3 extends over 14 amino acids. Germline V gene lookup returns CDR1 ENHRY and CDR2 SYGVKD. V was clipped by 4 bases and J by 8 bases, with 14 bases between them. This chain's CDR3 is CAISVTGPPGELFF. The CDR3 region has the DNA TGTGCCATCAGTGTGACCGGGCCTCCAGGGGAGCTGTTTTTT.